This T cell receptor beta chain was identified in a study of blood T cell repertoires in COVID-19 (dated by TCRdb to 2020 to 2022). Concerning the study at large: Samples from collaborators originated in the United States, Italy and Spain and spanned both the acute and convalescent phases of COVID-19. The prospective study material was composed of cDNA or gDNA derived from T cells, B-cell-depleted T cells, or PBMCs. Subjects who had been exposed to COVID-19, were actively infected with it, or had recovered from it provided the deeply sampled blood TCRbeta repertoires that made up the dataset. The samples were drawn from two sources: the first 160 participants of the ongoing ImmuneRACE study, and 950 to 1,500 subjects contributed by 6 global collaborators. Where HLA class I and class II types were available, the types were taken from metadata supplied by the sample provider, not from assay-based typing. Sample metadata almost always included a de-identified subject ID, COVID-19 status, age in years and sex. The repertoires were released in a freely available public database intended as a resource for research on the immune response to SARS-CoV-2. The research as a whole found: The amount of clinical and demographic metadata varied by source and participant and was provided uncurated.

With regard to this clone: Its antigen specificity is not known. No clone much larger than this one lies a single base away; base qualities are absent.

The CDR3 covers 11 residues, taking in both the cysteine and the phenylalanine. The sequence is cut down to CDR3 DNA, 33 bases in frame from base 1. The germline V and J ends show losses of 4 bases and 11 bases respectively, and no gene match explains 1 base of the junction. As encoded in the germline V gene (reference sequence), CDR1 is LGHDT while CDR2 is YNNKEL. TCRbeta CDR3 regions were amplified from genomic DNA using the immunoSEQ Assay, a bias-controlled multiplex PCR. The study's processing was this. The number of nucleated cells in each sample was estimated by amplification of reference gene primers within the assay. To quantify the absolute abundance of each unique TCRbeta CDR3 rearrangement, sequence reads were collapsed and filtered. For each sample, productive Simpson clonality was calculated by taking the square root of Simpson's diversity index across productive rearrangements. The table was pulled from immuneACCESS by TCRdb, which kept in-frame rearrangements only. Such tables lose some clones; where checked, under half of the loss comes from unresolved V genes, and the rest has no known cause. V and J calls and clone size follow that table, whereas D and trimming were derived from the DNA. Present in this sample are more than 85,000 clones, 84% of which were seen just once. The ten largest clonotypes hold 6.5% to 10% of the sample.

The collaborating institutions used their own protocols to collect whole blood in K2EDTA tubes. For TCRbeta analysis, collaborator samples were shipped as frozen whole blood, as isolated PBMCs, or as DNA extracted from either sample type. The chain uses TRBV3-1 (or the pseudogene TRBV3-2) and TRBJ1-5; TRBD1 fits 8 bases in the junction. This receptor was identified in a woman of 80 years or more with active or convalescent COVID-19. The specimen sequenced was peripheral blood. The DNA sequence reads TGTGCCAGCAGCCCGGACAGGGCCCAGCATTTT. The resulting protein is CASSPDRAQHF.